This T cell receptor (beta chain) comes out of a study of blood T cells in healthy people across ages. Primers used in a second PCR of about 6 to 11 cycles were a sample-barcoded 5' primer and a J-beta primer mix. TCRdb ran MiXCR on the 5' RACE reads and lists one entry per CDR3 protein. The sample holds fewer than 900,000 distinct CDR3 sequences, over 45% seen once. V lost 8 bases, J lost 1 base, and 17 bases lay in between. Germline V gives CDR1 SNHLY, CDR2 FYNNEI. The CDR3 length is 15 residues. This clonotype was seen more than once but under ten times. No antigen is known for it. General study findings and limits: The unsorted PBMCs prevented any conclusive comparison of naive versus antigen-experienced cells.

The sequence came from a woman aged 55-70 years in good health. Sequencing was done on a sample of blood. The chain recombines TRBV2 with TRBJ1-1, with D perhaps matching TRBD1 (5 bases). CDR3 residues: CASLEAGLGNTEAFF. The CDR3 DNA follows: TGTGCCAGCCTAGAGGCGGGGCTCGGGAACACTGAAGCTTTCTTT.